This TCR beta chain was sequenced in a study of shared clonotypes between healthy human individuals. Study observations and caveats: In general, naive subsets displayed greater estimated richness than memory subsets did.

Germline CDR1 is ENHRY and CDR2 is SYGVKD. The CDR3 consists of 13 residues. V lost 3 bases and J lost 5, with 11 bases in between. Generated by immunoSEQ multiplex PCR, the TCRdb table keeps only in-frame clones and is missing some. The sample lists just over 95,000 clones, about two thirds occurring once. Remarks on this clone: Its antigen is not identified.

The chain combines TRBV10-3 with TRBJ2-7; possibly TRBD2 for D (6 bases). The receptor was derived from a man between 25 and 39 years old in good health. The sample comprised memory CD8+ T cells sorted from blood. The subset: CD45RO+ cells pooled with CCR7-negative TemRA cells. CDR3: CAISERGLDEQYF. DNA of the CDR3: TGTGCCATCAGTGAACGGGGACTTGACGAGCAGTACTTC.